The source of this T cell receptor (beta chain) is a study of a mutant IDH1 vaccine in newly diagnosed glioma. Overall study context: The initiation of vaccination occurred 4-6 weeks after radiotherapy alone, or with temozolomide cycles. Patients got radiotherapy, temozolomide, or both beforehand, and most got both. There were approximately 60% males and approximately 38% females among treated patients, whose mean age was approximately 40 years. General observations from the study: There were vaccine-induced immune responses in roughly 92% of the patients.

Time point described: week 35, safety follow-up. Each dose of the vaccine consisted of 300 ug of mutant IDH1 20-mer peptide, with topical imiquimod. The CDR3 has 15 residues. Trimming shortened V by 3 bases and J by 0 bases, and 11 bases separated the two germline ends. CDR1 SEHNR and CDR2 FQNEAQ come from the germline V gene (reference sequence). Details on this clone: No antigen is known for it.

Method: immunoSEQ multiplex PCR; TCRdb's copy keeps in-frame clones and lacks some. There are 50,000 to 70,000 clones in the sample; around 85% occur only once, and 1.6% lies in the top ten. The chain uses TRBV7-9 and TRBJ1-2; D may be TRBD1 (5 bases). The specimen comprised PBMCs, sampled from a glioma patient whose treatment included an IDH1 peptide vaccine. This clonotype originated in a man in his forties with glioma. The CDR3, as DNA: TGTGCCAGCAGCTTTGATGGGACCCCTAACTATGGCTACACCTTC. It yields the protein CASSFDGTPNYGYTF.